This TCR beta chain originates from a study of identical twins (dated by TCRdb to the mid-2010s). The study in broad terms: The study deep-sequenced TCR alpha and beta repertoires from monozygotic twins, unrelated adults of various ages and cord blood to test whether fetal clonotypes persist. To rule out contamination, replicate twin experiments were performed at different times with different library preparation protocols.

This clonotype was observed a few times. The antigen it binds to is not known. No quality values exist for individual bases; no much larger clone is one base distant. Every donor was a healthy Caucasian. The twin cohort comprised three pairs of female monozygotic twins, all aged roughly 18 to 30 years. Peripheral blood mononuclear cells were the source from which RNA for the TCR libraries was isolated. Preparation of the library involved 5' RACE. The listed sequencing device is Illumina HiSeq 2000. A universal primer binding site was added through template switching, and the final cDNA carried a unique molecular identifier so that TCR cDNA molecules could be counted accurately. First-strand cDNA for TCR alpha and beta chains was synthesized from specific primers in the conserved constant-segment region. To control for contamination, every cDNA library carried two barcodes: a SMART-Mk sample barcode plus Illumina barcodes. TruSeq adapter sequences along with Illumina sample barcodes were introduced in two successive PCR steps. The Illumina HiSeq platform was used with custom primers to sequence TCR alpha and beta cDNA libraries. The authors' analysis ran thus. MiGEC processed the raw reads to extract unique molecular identifiers, while MiXCR was used to determine the CDR3 positions. For each individual, recombination models were inferred using an EM algorithm with the repgenHMM and IGoR tools. Shared clonotypes were analyzed with the tcR package in R, and sharing was normalized by the product of cloneset sizes. To study raw recombination free of thymic and clonal selection effects, out-of-frame nonproductive sequences were analyzed. The public reads were run again by TCRdb, first through fastp at Q25 and then through MiXCR, and only productive beta chains were kept. Duplicate CDR3 protein sequences are folded into a single record with the most common DNA and genes. TCRdb's processing, not the authors' own work, is the source of the V and J calls. A total of about 660,000 distinct CDR3 sequences appear in this sample, 8.6% of them only once. The ten largest account for 0.85% to 1% of the sample.

Study-level results and caveats: Recombination models systematically underestimated out-of-frame TCR alpha sharing in monozygotic twins but agreed with sharing between unrelated individuals. Fewer insertions were carried by abundant cord blood beta clonotypes, a similar but weaker trend appeared in young adult naive repertoires, and no such trend appeared in memory repertoires. Excess twin sharing in beta out-of-frame sequences was weaker because fewer shared sequences lowered the signal-to-noise ratio. Because the same donors could not be followed over many years, the conclusions relied on cross-sectional statistical analysis. Out-of-frame TCR alpha sequences shared between twins showed an excess of low generation-probability sequences compared with coincidental sharing between unrelated individuals. Invariant T cells such as MAIT and iNKT could partly confound zero-insertion analyses, though diverse VJ usage argued against this for most clonotypes.

Including cysteine and phenylalanine, the CDR3 has 14 amino acids. Only the CDR3 DNA is retained, 42 bases long and in frame from the first base. From a lookup of the germline V gene, CDR1 and CDR2 are MDHEN and SYDVKM. V was cut back by 3 bases and J by 7 bases, leaving a gap of 10 bases between them. This same sample was also part of a study on yellow fever vaccine responses in identical twins. The second publication reports: The authors reported that the T cell response to vaccination in identical twins appeared partly convergent and partly personalized. In the study, vaccine-responding T cell clones were precisely tracked in identical twins.

The chain was built from TRBV28 and TRBJ1-6, with an unclear D gene assignment. This clonotype was sampled from a woman aged 18-29 years in good health. The sample consisted of PBMCs. The sequenced DNA: TGTGCCAGCAGTTTCCGCGGAAAGAATTCACCCCTCCACTTT. Translated, it gives CASSFRGKNSPLHF.